A selection of T cell receptor beta chains follows, all from one sample in a study of blood T cells in healthy people across ages. Via MiXCR, TCRdb re-called the 5' RACE reads, giving one row per CDR3 protein. This sample yields 1.4 million to 1.5 million distinct CDR3 sequences, of which roughly 45% are seen a single time; 7% to 9% belongs to the top ten. Source material: blood. The source is a woman younger than 35 in good health. Both conserved end residues are part of each CDR3. The D gene is left open where the match is weak. The size entry is marked missing in some rows and otherwise reads once, few, many or a size class.

CASSLSGIGNEQFF | TGTGCAAGCAGTTTATCCGGGATAGGTAATGAGCAGTTCTTC | TRBV12-3/TRBV12-4 | few | NA | 14 | TRBJ2-1
CSAREPSGSHEQYF | TGCAGTGCTAGAGAGCCTAGCGGGAGCCACGAGCAGTACTTC | TRBV20-1 | NA | TRBD2 | 14 | TRBJ2-7
CASSQGHRSTNEKLFF | TGCGCCAGCAGCCAAGGACACCGTTCAACTAATGAAAAACTGTTTTTT | TRBV4-1 | few | NA | 16 | TRBJ1-4
CSTEGTDLGRGYTF | TGCAGCACAGAAGGGACAGACCTTGGGCGGGGCTACACCTTC | TRBV29-1 | many | TRBD1 | 14 | TRBJ1-2
CASTSYLGGASETQYF | TGTGCCAGCACCTCATACCTTGGGGGGGCTTCAGAGACCCAGTACTTC | TRBV6-5 | NA | NA | 16 | TRBJ2-5
CASSPLRDSQNYGYTF | TGTGCCAGCTCACCACTCAGGGACAGCCAGAACTATGGCTACACCTTC | TRBV18 | NA | TRBD1 | 16 | TRBJ1-2
CASSGTSASTDTQYF | TGCGCCAGCAGCGGTACTAGCGCAAGCACAGATACGCAGTATTTT | TRBV5-1 | few | TRBD2 | 15 | TRBJ2-3
CASSDTNRLGSQYF | TGTGCCAGCAGTGACACCAACAGGTTGGGCTCCCAGTATTTT | TRBV6-4 | NA | NA | 14 | TRBJ2-3
CSVETAISNAQYF | TGCAGCGTTGAAACTGCTATCTCAAACGCCCAGTACTTC | TRBV29-1 | NA | NA | 13 | TRBJ2-5
CSVKRRGMNTEAFF | TGCAGTGTGAAAAGGAGGGGCATGAACACTGAAGCTTTCTTT | TRBV20-1 | NA | NA | 14 | TRBJ1-1
CASSPRTSGGGTDTQYF | TGTGCCAGCAGCCCTCGGACTAGCGGGGGGGGCACAGATACGCAGTATTTT | TRBV13 | few | TRBD2 | 17 | TRBJ2-3
CASSLDAGEYDGYTF | TGTGCCAGCAGCTTAGATGCAGGGGAGTATGACGGCTACACCTTC | TRBV7-8 | NA | NA | 15 | TRBJ1-2
CASSLRTLLDTQYF | TGTGCCAGCAGCTTACGGACCCTCCTGGATACGCAGTATTTT | TRBV7-9 | NA | NA | 14 | TRBJ2-3
CASSPRDRVNDEQFF | TGTGCCAGCAGCCCGAGGGACAGGGTGAATGATGAGCAGTTCTTC | TRBV7-9 | NA | TRBD1 | 15 | TRBJ2-1
CAISVGVEQYF | TGTGCCATCAGTGTCGGTGTGGAGCAGTACTTC | TRBV10-3 | NA | NA | 11 | TRBJ2-5